This TCR beta chain was sequenced for a study of blood T cell repertoires in COVID-19. Study-level information: Whether acute or convalescent, the COVID-19 samples came from the United States, Italy and Spain. In each case, the material was cDNA or gDNA derived from T cells, B-cell-depleted T cells, or PBMCs.

Germline CDR1 is LGHDT and CDR2 is YNNKEL (reference sequence). V lost 0 bases and J 5 bases, leaving 15 bases between the germline ends. The CDR3 extends over 16 amino acids. Original processing methods: Amplification of reference gene primers provided the estimated nucleated cell counts. Measured with immunoSEQ multiplex PCR; TCRdb has only the in-frame clones, and not every one. That table supplies the V and J calls and clone size; D and trimming were determined from the DNA. The table has fewer than 350,000 clones, roughly 85% seen once. This chain links TRBV3-1 (or the pseudogene TRBV3-2) with TRBJ2-3; no reliable D call. Sequenced: peripheral blood. This sequence was found in a human donor in a cohort sampled during active COVID-19. The CDR3 DNA sequence: TGTGCCAGCAGCCAAGATCTTGTCCCAGTTAAAGATACGCAGTATTTT. Its protein product is CASSQDLVPVKDTQYF.